This TCR beta chain was sequenced during a study of CD8 T cells in Susac syndrome. General observations from the study: The study conceded that relatively few individuals underwent its TCR sequencing and HLA analysis.

It was negative isolation that provided the CD8+ and CD4+ T cells, whereas TEMRA cells were enriched by FACS. Germline values: CDR1 MNHEY, CDR2 SVGAGI. The CDR3 spans 14 residues. Trimming left V 3 bases short and J 0 bases short, with 8 bases between. Regarding this clonotype: Its antigen is unidentified.

RNA amounts of roughly 0.5 to 1 ug underwent reverse transcription with random hexamers. Amplification of TCR beta CDR3 across 54 Vbeta and 13 Jbeta was performed with immunoSEQ multiplex PCR. TCRdb reprocessed the immunoSEQ multiplex PCR reads with MiXCR, giving one entry per CDR3 protein. The table lists about 250,000 distinct CDR3 sequences, 90% to 95% of them singletons, with around 0.07% in the top ten. This clonotype was obtained from a human donor with multiple sclerosis. The sequenced material came from CD4+ T cells from PBMCs. This chain uses TRBV6-5 with TRBJ1-1; D is uncertain. This chain's CDR3 is CASSYSTMNTEAFF. The CDR3 region has the DNA TGTGCCAGCAGTTATTCCACAATGAACACTGAAGCTTTCTTT.